This paragraph reports one T cell receptor (beta chain). These data come from a study of blood T cell repertoires in COVID-19. Assay: immunoSEQ multiplex PCR; the TCRdb copy retains only in-frame clones and omits some. This table holds 73,000 or so clones, 80% to 90% found once. The germline CDR1 and CDR2 sequences are LNHDA and SQIVND (reference sequence). Trimming left V 4 bases short and J 5 bases short, with 9 bases between. This CDR3 is 12 amino acids long. The receptor's source is a man between 50 and 59 years old with active COVID-19. Source material: peripheral blood. The chain carries TRBV19 and TRBJ2-7; D is unresolved. DNA of the CDR3: TGTGCCAGTAGTAATCCTTCAGACGAGCAGTACTTC. It is translated as CASSNPSDEQYF.